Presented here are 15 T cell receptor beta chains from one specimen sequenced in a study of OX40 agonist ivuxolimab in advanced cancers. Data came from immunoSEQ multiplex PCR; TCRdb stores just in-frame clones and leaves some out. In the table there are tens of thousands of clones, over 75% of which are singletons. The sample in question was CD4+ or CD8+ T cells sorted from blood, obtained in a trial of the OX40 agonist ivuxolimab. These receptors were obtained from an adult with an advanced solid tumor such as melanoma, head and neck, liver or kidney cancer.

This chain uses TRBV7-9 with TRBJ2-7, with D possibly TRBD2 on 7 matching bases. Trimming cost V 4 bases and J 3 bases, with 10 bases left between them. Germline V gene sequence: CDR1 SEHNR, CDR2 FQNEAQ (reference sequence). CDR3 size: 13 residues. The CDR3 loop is CASSWGGGYEQYF. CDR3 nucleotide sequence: TGTGCCAGCAGCTGGGGGGGCGGCTACGAGCAGTACTTC.

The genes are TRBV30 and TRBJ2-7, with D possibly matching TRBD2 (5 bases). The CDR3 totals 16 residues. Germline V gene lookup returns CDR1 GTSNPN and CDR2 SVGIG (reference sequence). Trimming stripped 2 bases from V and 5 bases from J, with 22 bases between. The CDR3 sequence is CAWSNPFVEGVHEQYF. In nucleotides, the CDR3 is TGTGCCTGGAGTAACCCATTTGTTGAGGGAGTACACGAGCAGTACTTC.

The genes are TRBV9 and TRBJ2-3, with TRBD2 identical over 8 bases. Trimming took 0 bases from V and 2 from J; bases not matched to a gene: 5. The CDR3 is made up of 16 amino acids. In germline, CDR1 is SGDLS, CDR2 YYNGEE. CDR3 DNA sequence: TGTGCCAGCAGCGTAGGAGGCGGGGGGAACACAGATACGCAGTATTTT. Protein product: CASSVGGGGNTDTQYF.

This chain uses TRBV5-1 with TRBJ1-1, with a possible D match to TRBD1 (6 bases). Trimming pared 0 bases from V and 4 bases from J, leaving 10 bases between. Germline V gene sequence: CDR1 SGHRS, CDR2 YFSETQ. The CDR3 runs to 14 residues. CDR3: CASSLARGATEAFF. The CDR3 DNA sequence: TGCGCCAGCAGCTTGGCGAGGGGGGCCACTGAAGCTTTCTTT.

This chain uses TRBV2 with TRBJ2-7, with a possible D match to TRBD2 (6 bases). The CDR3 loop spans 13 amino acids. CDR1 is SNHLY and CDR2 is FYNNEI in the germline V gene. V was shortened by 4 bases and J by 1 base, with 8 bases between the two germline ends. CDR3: CASSAEGSYEQYV. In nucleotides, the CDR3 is TGTGCCAGCAGTGCGGAGGGTTCCTACGAGCAGTACGTC.

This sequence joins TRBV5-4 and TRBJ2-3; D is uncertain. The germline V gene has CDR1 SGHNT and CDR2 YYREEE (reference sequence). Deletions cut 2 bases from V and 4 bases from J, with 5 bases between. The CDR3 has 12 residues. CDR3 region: CASSFSSDTQYF. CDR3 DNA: TGTGCCAGCAGCTTCAGTTCAGATACGCAGTATTTT.

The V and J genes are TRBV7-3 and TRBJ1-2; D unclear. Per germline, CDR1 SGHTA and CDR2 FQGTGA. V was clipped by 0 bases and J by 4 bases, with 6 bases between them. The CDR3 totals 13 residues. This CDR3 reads CASSLTASYGYTF. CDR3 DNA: TGTGCCAGCAGCTTAACTGCATCCTATGGCTACACCTTC.

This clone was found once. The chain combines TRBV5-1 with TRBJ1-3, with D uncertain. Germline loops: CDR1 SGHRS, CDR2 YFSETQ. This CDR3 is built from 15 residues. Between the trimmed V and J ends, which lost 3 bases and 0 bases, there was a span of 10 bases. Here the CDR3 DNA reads TGCGCCAGCAGCTCAAGGACCGACTCTGGAAACACCATATATTTT. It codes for CASSSRTDSGNTIYF.

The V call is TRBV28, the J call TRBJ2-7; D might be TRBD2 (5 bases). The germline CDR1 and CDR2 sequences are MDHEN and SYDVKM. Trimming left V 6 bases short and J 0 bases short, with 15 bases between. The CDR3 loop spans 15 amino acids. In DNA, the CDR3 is TGTGCCAGCAGGCCCCTTACTAGTGTCTCCTACGAGCAGTACTTC. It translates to CASRPLTSVSYEQYF.

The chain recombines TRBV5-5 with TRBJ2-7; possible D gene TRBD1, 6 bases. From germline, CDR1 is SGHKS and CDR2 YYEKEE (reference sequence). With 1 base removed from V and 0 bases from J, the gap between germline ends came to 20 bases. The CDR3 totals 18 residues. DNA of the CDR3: TGTGCCAGCAGCTTGAGCCTAACAGGGAACCCCCACTCCTACGAGCAGTACGTC. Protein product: CASSLSLTGNPHSYEQYV.

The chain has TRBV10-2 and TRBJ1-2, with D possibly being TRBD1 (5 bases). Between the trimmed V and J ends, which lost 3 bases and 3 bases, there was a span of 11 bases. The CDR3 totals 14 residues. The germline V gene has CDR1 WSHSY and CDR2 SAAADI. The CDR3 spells CASSEGDSYYGYTF. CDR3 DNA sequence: TGCGCCAGCAGTGAAGGCGACAGCTACTATGGCTACACCTTC.

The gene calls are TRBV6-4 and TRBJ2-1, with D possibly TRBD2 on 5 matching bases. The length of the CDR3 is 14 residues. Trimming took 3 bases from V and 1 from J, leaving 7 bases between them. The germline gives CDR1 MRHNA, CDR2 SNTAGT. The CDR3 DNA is TGTGCCAGCAGTGAGGACTCTTCCTACAATGAGCAGTTCTTC. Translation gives CASSEDSSYNEQFF.

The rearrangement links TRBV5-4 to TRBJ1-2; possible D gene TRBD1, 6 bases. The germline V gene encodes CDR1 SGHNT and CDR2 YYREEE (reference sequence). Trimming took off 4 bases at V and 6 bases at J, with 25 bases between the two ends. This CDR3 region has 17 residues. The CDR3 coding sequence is TGTGCCAGCAGCCCTCTAGGCCCCGGGGGCCCTGTGAATGGCTACACCTTC. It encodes CASSPLGPGGPVNGYTF.

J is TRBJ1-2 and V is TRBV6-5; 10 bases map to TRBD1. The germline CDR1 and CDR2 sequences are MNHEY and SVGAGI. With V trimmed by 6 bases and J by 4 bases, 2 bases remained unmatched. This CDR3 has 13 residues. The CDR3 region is CASRGTGAYGYTF. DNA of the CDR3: TGTGCCAGCAGGGGGACAGGGGCCTATGGCTACACCTTC.

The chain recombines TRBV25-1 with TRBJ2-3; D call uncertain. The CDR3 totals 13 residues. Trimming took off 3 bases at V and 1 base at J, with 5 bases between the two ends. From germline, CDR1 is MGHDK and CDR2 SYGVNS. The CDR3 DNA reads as TGTGCCAGCAGTGAGAGCGGCACAGATACGCAGTATTTT. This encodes CASSESGTDTQYF.